The 26 T cell receptor beta chains given below trace back to one sample, sequenced in a study of T cells expressing NK-cell markers (TCRdb year 2020). Library preparation was by 5' RACE. Sequencing was performed on an Illumina HiSeq 2000. Through TCRdb reprocessing, the reads give one entry per CDR3 protein sequence; DNA is omitted. The sample table records around 470,000 distinct CDR3 sequences. Approximately 1.5% of the sample belongs to the ten largest clones. Source material: blood T cells: a sorted CD56 or NKG2C T cell subset, CD4+ or CD8+ T cells, or bulk PBMC T cells (not recorded which). All receptors derive from a woman in her fifties or sixties in good health. Donor details come from another sample of the same person, matched by shared clones.

The chain is built from TRBV5-6 and TRBJ2-3. There are 19 residues in the CDR3. CDR1 is SGHDT and CDR2 is YYEEEE in the germline V gene. The chain's CDR3 is CASSLAFKFSGPGTDTQYF.

V usage is TRBV4-1 and J usage is TRBJ2-1. Germline V CDR1 and CDR2: MGHRA, YSYEKL. The CDR3 length is 11 residues. CDR3 residues: CASSHQHKQFF.

The gene calls are TRBV5-1 and TRBJ2-1; the TRBD2 assignment by TCRdb is unverifiable without DNA. Germline loops: CDR1 SGHRS, CDR2 YFSETQ. The CDR3 runs to 16 residues. The CDR3 loop is CASSLSGRSVGNEQFF.

The chain combines TRBV19 with TRBJ1-2. Germline V gives CDR1 LNHDA, CDR2 SQIVND (reference sequence). The CDR3 is made up of 13 amino acids. The CDR3 here is CASSLQVFYGYTF.

The J gene is TRBJ1-3, the V gene TRBV15; TCRdb's assignment of TRBD1 cannot be checked, as there is no DNA. The CDR3 sequence is 16 residues long. Germline values: CDR1 LNHNV, CDR2 YYDKDF (reference sequence). The CDR3 here is CATSRDQGVSGNTIYF.

The rearrangement joins TRBV2 to TRBJ2-2; TCRdb outputs TRBD1, but without DNA this stays unchecked. The CDR3 runs to 16 residues. Germline CDR1 SNHLY, CDR2 FYNNEI. The CDR3 loop is CASRTWGRTNTGELFF.

V and J are TRBV11-3 and TRBJ1-4; no DNA is available, so the TRBD1 call from TCRdb remains unchecked. This CDR3 is 15 amino acids long. CDR1 and CDR2 (germline): SGHNT, YENEEA. CDR3 sequence: CASSAAGTGDEKLFF. Full variable domain (rest looked up from reference TRBV11-3 and TRBJ1-4): EAGVVQSPRYKIIEKKQPVAFWCNPISGHNTLYWYLQNLGQGPELLIRYENEEAVDDSQLPKDRFSAERLKGVDSTLKIQPAELGDSAVYLCASSAAGTGDEKLFFGSGTQLSVL.

The chain couples TRBV29-1 to TRBJ1-2; TCRdb lists TRBD1, though no DNA is available to test this call. The CDR3 is made up of 12 amino acids. Germline CDR1 SQVTM, CDR2 ANQGSEA. CDR3: CSVQGSAYGYTF.

The chain employs TRBV27 and TRBJ1-1; TCRdb's D call of TRBD1 is untestable without DNA. The CDR3 has 14 residues. Germline V gene lookup returns CDR1 MNHEY and CDR2 SMNVEV (reference sequence). Here the CDR3 reads CASSPDRGRRQAFF.

The chain uses TRBV12-3 or TRBV12-4 and TRBJ2-1. The CDR3 has 18 residues. The CDR3 here is CASSSSGWSITKGNEQFF.

The genes are TRBV15 and TRBJ2-1; TCRdb picks TRBD2, but there is no DNA to check that call. This CDR3 is 15 amino acids long. Germline CDR1 reads LNHNV; CDR2 reads YYDKDF (reference sequence). CDR3 sequence reads: CATSRDAPPGNEQFF.

The rearrangement uses TRBV5-1 and TRBJ1-1; checking the TCRdb D call of TRBD1 is not possible without DNA. The CDR3 is 12 residues long. CDR1 and CDR2 (germline): SGHRS, YFSETQ. This CDR3 reads CASSSSDRAAFF.

The chain links TRBV29-1 to TRBJ1-5; TCRdb designates TRBD1, a call that cannot be tested without DNA. Per the germline V gene, CDR1 is SQVTM and CDR2 is ANQGSEA. This CDR3 contains 13 residues. CDR3 sequence: CSVHSGVGQPQHF.

The chain employs TRBV9 and TRBJ2-5; TCRdb calls TRBD1, which cannot be checked without DNA. This CDR3 has 17 amino acids. Germline loops: CDR1 SGDLS, CDR2 YYNGEE. CDR3: CASSVDPPGTKQETQYF.

V is TRBV28 and J is TRBJ2-2; the TRBD1 assignment by TCRdb is unverifiable without DNA. This CDR3 spans 13 amino acids. CDR1 and CDR2 (germline): MDHEN, SYDVKM. The CDR3 spells CASTGQGVGELFF. The variable domain in full, with the rest retrieved from reference TRBV28 and TRBJ2-2, is DVKVTQSSRYLVKRTGEKVFLECVQDMDHENMFWYRQDPGLGLRLIYFSYDVKMKEKGDIPEGYSVSREKKERFSLILESASTNQTSMYLCASTGQGVGELFFGEGSRLTVL.

V is TRBV29-1 and J is TRBJ2-3; TCRdb indicates TRBD1, and absent DNA this call remains unverified. Looked up from germline, CDR1 is SQVTM and CDR2 is ANQGSEA. The CDR3 is made up of 12 amino acids. The CDR3 loop reads CSGGTLSDTQYF.

This chain connects TRBV6-4 to TRBJ2-3; the D call from TCRdb, TRBD2, cannot be confirmed without DNA. CDR1 and CDR2 from the germline V gene are MRHNA and SNTAGT. The CDR3 has 16 residues. The CDR3 protein is CASSVASGSMTDTQYF.

The chain carries TRBV7-2 and TRBJ2-7; the D call from TCRdb, TRBD2, cannot be confirmed without DNA. The CDR3 runs to 18 residues. CDR1 and CDR2 from the germline V gene are SGHTA and FQGNSA. The chain's CDR3 is CASSQRPGTSGGSYEQYF.

The chain combines TRBV5-6 with TRBJ2-5; TCRdb gives TRBD1 as the D gene, but with no DNA this cannot be confirmed. The V gene's germline CDR1 is SGHDT and CDR2 YYEEEE. The CDR3 spans 16 residues. The CDR3: CASSLGRGAGLETQYF.

The chain employs TRBV6-6 and TRBJ1-5; TCRdb reports TRBD1, a call that lacks DNA to check it against. From germline, CDR1 is MNHNY and CDR2 SVGAGI (reference sequence). This CDR3 has 12 residues. The CDR3 loop reads CASSPDLATQHF.

The chain employs TRBV20-1 and TRBJ1-2; lacking DNA, the TRBD1 call made by TCRdb goes unchecked. The CDR3 has 14 residues. Germline V gene data show CDR1 as DFQATT and CDR2 as SNEGSKA (reference sequence). CDR3 sequence: CSALSGGAMSGYTF.

The chain uses TRBV15 and TRBJ2-2; TCRdb's D call of TRBD2 is untestable without DNA. The CDR3 has 19 residues. CDR1 and CDR2 from the germline V gene are LNHNV and YYDKDF (reference sequence). The CDR3 spells CATSRTTSGLAGGAGELFF.

The rearrangement joins TRBV10-3 to TRBJ2-6; without DNA, the TCRdb call of TRBD2 cannot be checked. The CDR3 runs 14 residues. Looked up from germline, CDR1 is ENHRY and CDR2 is SYGVKD. The CDR3: CALGPQAGANVLTF.

V is TRBV19 and J is TRBJ2-1; TCRdb reports TRBD1, a call that lacks DNA to check it against. Germline V gene sequence: CDR1 LNHDA, CDR2 SQIVND (reference sequence). The CDR3 sequence is 18 residues long. CDR3 region: CATAGQVLLDSPYNEQFF. The whole variable domain, remainder taken from reference TRBV19 and TRBJ2-1, is DGGITQSPKYLFRKEGQNVTLSCEQNLNHDAMYWYRQDPGQGLRLIYYSQIVNDFQKGDIAEGYSVSREKKESFPLTVTSAQKNPTAFYLCATAGQVLLDSPYNEQFFGPGTRLTVL.

The chain recombines TRBV20-1 with TRBJ2-7; TCRdb lists TRBD2, though no DNA is available to test this call. CDR1 and CDR2 from the germline V gene are DFQATT and SNEGSKA (reference sequence). CDR3 size: 14 residues. CDR3 amino acids: CSAQEGAGAYEQYF.

V gene TRBV7-9 combines with J gene TRBJ2-2; TCRdb's D gene call, TRBD1, goes unchecked for lack of DNA. The length of the CDR3 is 14 residues. Germline V gene lookup returns CDR1 SEHNR and CDR2 FQNEAQ (reference sequence). The CDR3 loop reads CASSYTGVTGELFF.